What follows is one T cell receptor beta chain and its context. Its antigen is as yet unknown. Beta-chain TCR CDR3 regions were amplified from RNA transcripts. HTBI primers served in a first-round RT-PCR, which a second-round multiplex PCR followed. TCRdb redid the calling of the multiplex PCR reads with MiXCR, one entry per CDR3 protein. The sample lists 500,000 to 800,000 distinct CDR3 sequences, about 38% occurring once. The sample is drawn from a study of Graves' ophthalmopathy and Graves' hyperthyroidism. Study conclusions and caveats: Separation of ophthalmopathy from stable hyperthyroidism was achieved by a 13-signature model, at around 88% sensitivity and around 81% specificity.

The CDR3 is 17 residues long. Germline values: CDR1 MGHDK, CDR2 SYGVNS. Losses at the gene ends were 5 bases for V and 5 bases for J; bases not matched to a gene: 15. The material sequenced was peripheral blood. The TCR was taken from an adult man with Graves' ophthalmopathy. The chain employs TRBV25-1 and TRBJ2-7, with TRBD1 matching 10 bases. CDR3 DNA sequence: TGTGCCAGCAGTCCCTGGCTTCTCACCGGGACAGGGGACGAGCAGTACTTC. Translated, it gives CASSPWLLTGTGDEQYF.